The 20 T cell receptor beta chains below all came from one sample that was sequenced in a study of monozygotic twins with inflammatory bowel disease. TCRdb reprocessed the 5' RACE reads and stores each CDR3 protein as one record, lacking DNA. The listing records under 200,000 distinct CDR3 sequences. Sequencing input: blood. The source of these receptors is a human donor with ulcerative colitis or Crohn's disease, or a healthy co-twin of an affected twin (not recorded which).

The rearrangement uses TRBV7-3 and TRBJ2-3; absent DNA, TCRdb's TRBD2 call cannot be checked. Looked up from germline, CDR1 is SGHTA and CDR2 is FQGTGA. There are 16 residues in the CDR3. Here the CDR3 reads CASSFGRAGGADTQYF.

The J gene is TRBJ2-1, the V gene TRBV5-1. There are 16 residues in the CDR3. Germline values: CDR1 SGHRS, CDR2 YFSETQ. CDR3: CASSPTIPSSYNEQFF.

The rearrangement uses TRBV25-1 and TRBJ2-5; checking the TCRdb D call of TRBD2 is not possible without DNA. The CDR3 totals 15 residues. Germline CDR1 MGHDK, CDR2 SYGVNS. The CDR3 spells CASSEIGLAMETQYF.

The chain employs TRBV6-1 and TRBJ2-1; TCRdb outputs TRBD2, but without DNA this stays unchecked. The germline CDR1 and CDR2 sequences are MNHNS and SASEGT. There are 14 residues in the CDR3. The chain's CDR3 is CASRGTSGNNEQFF.

The V call is TRBV5-1, the J call TRBJ1-6; TCRdb picks TRBD1, but there is no DNA to check that call. The CDR3 extends over 14 amino acids. CDR1 and CDR2 from the germline V gene are SGHRS and YFSETQ. The CDR3 protein is CASSLEQGHSPLHF. The variable domain in full, with the rest retrieved from reference TRBV5-1 and TRBJ1-6, is KAGVTQTPRYLIKTRGQQVTLSCSPISGHRSVSWYQQTPGQGLQFLFEYFSETQRNKGNFPGRFSGRQFSNSRSEMNVSTLELGDSALYLCASSLEQGHSPLHFGNGTRLTVT.

The V gene is TRBV20-1, the J gene TRBJ1-1. The CDR3 length is 14 residues. CDR1 DFQATT and CDR2 SNEGSKA come from the germline V gene (reference sequence). CDR3 sequence: CSASWIGTNTEAFF.

The chain uses TRBV5-1 and TRBJ2-6. CDR1 SGHRS and CDR2 YFSETQ come from the germline V gene. The length of the CDR3 is 13 residues. CDR3 sequence reads: CASTESGANVLTF.

The V call is TRBV20-1, the J call TRBJ2-3. Germline V gene sequence: CDR1 DFQATT, CDR2 SNEGSKA (reference sequence). This CDR3 spans 12 amino acids. The chain's CDR3 is CSARTITDTQYF.

The chain carries TRBV5-1 and TRBJ2-7; lacking DNA, the TRBD2 call made by TCRdb goes unchecked. Germline V gene sequence: CDR1 SGHRS, CDR2 YFSETQ. The CDR3 totals 12 residues. This chain's CDR3 is CASSLSGSEQYF. The variable domain in full, completed from reference TRBV5-1 and TRBJ2-7, reads KAGVTQTPRYLIKTRGQQVTLSCSPISGHRSVSWYQQTPGQGLQFLFEYFSETQRNKGNFPGRFSGRQFSNSRSEMNVSTLELGDSALYLCASSLSGSEQYFGPGTRLTVT.

CDR3 sequence: CASNPQGGAGELFF. The J gene is TRBJ2-2, the V gene TRBV12-3 or TRBV12-4; absent DNA, TCRdb's TRBD2 call cannot be checked. CDR3 length: 14 residues.

This chain joins TRBV6-1 and TRBJ1-2; checking the TCRdb D call of TRBD1 is not possible without DNA. Germline V gene lookup returns CDR1 MNHNS and CDR2 SASEGT. This CDR3 comprises 17 residues. This CDR3 is CASSGPVGRRENYGYTF.

This CDR3 is CASSGGVASTDTQYF. The chain uses TRBV9 and TRBJ2-3; TCRdb outputs TRBD1, but without DNA this stays unchecked. This CDR3 region has 15 residues. Per the germline V gene, CDR1 is SGDLS and CDR2 is YYNGEE.

V and J are TRBV6-2 or TRBV6-3 and TRBJ2-2. This CDR3 spans 11 amino acids. The germline CDR1 and CDR2 sequences are MNHEY and SVGEGT. The CDR3: CASSRAGELFF.

V gene TRBV28 combines with J gene TRBJ1-5; checking the TCRdb D call of TRBD1 is not possible without DNA. CDR3 size: 14 residues. Germline V CDR1 and CDR2: MDHEN, SYDVKM. This CDR3 is CASSLTGTGIPQHF.

CDR3 loop: CASRRTGVLSGYTF. The V gene is TRBV7-2, the J gene TRBJ1-2; no DNA is available, so the TRBD1 call from TCRdb remains unchecked. This CDR3 contains 14 residues. Germline V gives CDR1 SGHTA, CDR2 FQGNSA.

The rearrangement uses TRBV5-1 and TRBJ1-6. Germline CDR1 and CDR2: SGHRS and YFSETQ. CDR3 length equals 15 residues. CDR3 amino acids: CASSSRASDNSPLHF.

This chain uses TRBV28 with TRBJ2-5. Germline CDR1 and CDR2: MDHEN and SYDVKM. CDR3 length: 13 residues. The CDR3 reads CASSLVAVEAQYF. Variable domain in full (rest from reference TRBV28 and TRBJ2-5): DVKVTQSSRYLVKRTGEKVFLECVQDMDHENMFWYRQDPGLGLRLIYFSYDVKMKEKGDIPEGYSVSREKKERFSLILESASTNQTSMYLCASSLVAVEAQYFGPGTRLLVL.

This rearrangement joins TRBV3-1 to TRBJ2-7; TCRdb selects TRBD1, and the lack of DNA leaves this call unchecked. The length of the CDR3 is 15 residues. The germline V gene encodes CDR1 LGHDT and CDR2 YNNKEL (reference sequence). This CDR3 is CASSQGTGSSYEQYF.

V usage is TRBV30 and J usage is TRBJ2-7. The CDR3 is 12 residues long. Germline V gene lookup returns CDR1 GTSNPN and CDR2 SVGIG (reference sequence). CDR3 protein: CAWSEGPTQQYF.

The CDR3 spells CASRVGQAYEQYF. J is TRBJ2-7 and V is TRBV6-6; the D gene TCRdb calls, TRBD1, cannot be checked with no DNA. Germline-derived CDR1 and CDR2 are MNHNY and SVGAGI (reference sequence). The CDR3 runs 13 residues.